This is a list of T cell receptor beta chains from one sample in a study of CD8 T cells in ankylosing spondylitis. TCRdb fed the 5' RACE reads into MiXCR, producing one record per CDR3 protein. The sample has roughly 17,000 distinct CDR3 sequences; 7% to 10% are singletons. Sequencing was done on a sample of blood. The receptors shown here come from a male donor with ankylosing spondylitis or in good health (not recorded which). CDR3s include the opening cysteine and the closing phenylalanine or tryptophan. A D gene is named only where the DNA matches it firmly. Rows give clone size only sometimes, using once, few, many, or a class for an expanded clone.

J: TRBJ2-3
V: TRBV27
D: TRBD1
size: few
DNA: TGTGCCATCCTTAGGCCGGGACAGGGAGGGCCAGATACGCAGTATTTT
CDR3: CAILRPGQGGPDTQYF

J: TRBJ2-7
V: TRBV6-4
D: -
size: many
DNA: TGTGCCAGCAGTGACCGGGACACGACGGAAGAGCAGTACTTC
CDR3: CASSDRDTTEEQYF

J: TRBJ2-2
V: TRBV6-5
D: -
size: -
DNA: TGTGCCAGCAGTTACTCGAGGCCAGGAAACACCGGGGAGCTGTTTTTT
CDR3: CASSYSRPGNTGELFF

J: TRBJ2-4
V: TRBV6-2/TRBV6-3
D: TRBD2
size: few
DNA: TGTGCCACACGGGGGGAGGGCAAAAACATTCAGTACTTC
CDR3: CATRGEGKNIQYF

J: TRBJ2-2
V: TRBV12-3/TRBV12-4
D: -
size: -
DNA: TGTGCCAGCAGTTTTTTTCGCGGGACGAACACCGGGGAGCTGTTTTTT
CDR3: CASSFFRGTNTGELFF

J: TRBJ2-2
V: TRBV5-1
D: -
size: -
DNA: TGCGCCAGCAGTTACAGGCCGAACACCGGGGAGCTGTTTTTT
CDR3: CASSYRPNTGELFF

J: TRBJ2-3
V: TRBV12-3/TRBV12-4
D: TRBD2
size: few
DNA: TGTGCCAGCAGTCCCGGGACTAGCATGCCGCAGTATTTT
CDR3: CASSPGTSMPQYF

J: TRBJ2-4
V: TRBV12-3/TRBV12-4
D: TRBD1
size: many
DNA: TGTGCCAGCAGTTTATGGGGGACAGAGCCAAACATTCAGTACTTC
CDR3: CASSLWGTEPNIQYF

J: TRBJ1-1
V: TRBV4-2
D: TRBD1
size: many
DNA: TGTGCCAGCAGCCTAGGGACAGGAACGAACACTGAAGCTTTCTTT
CDR3: CASSLGTGTNTEAFF

J: TRBJ2-2
V: TRBV24-1
D: -
size: many
DNA: TGTGCCACCAGTGATTTGGGGCAGGCTATGAACACCGGGGAGCTGTTTTTT
CDR3: CATSDLGQAMNTGELFF

J: TRBJ2-3
V: TRBV6-5
D: -
size: -
DNA: TGTGCCAGCAGTTTTCTACGTACGCGCACAGATACGCAGTATTTT
CDR3: CASSFLRTRTDTQYF

J: TRBJ2-1
V: TRBV4-3
D: -
size: many
DNA: TGCGCCAGCAGCCAAGATCAGACAGTGAGCTCCTACAATGAGCAGTTCTTC
CDR3: CASSQDQTVSSYNEQFF

J: TRBJ1-4
V: TRBV15
D: -
size: -
DNA: TGTGCCACCAGCAGAGATACATTCGAAAAACTGTTTTTT
CDR3: CATSRDTFEKLFF

J: TRBJ2-1
V: TRBV7-9
D: TRBD2
size: many
DNA: TGTGCCAGCAGCCCAGCCCTTCTAGCGGGATGGGGCAATGAGCAGTTCTTC
CDR3: CASSPALLAGWGNEQFF

J: TRBJ2-1
V: TRBV14
D: -
size: few
DNA: TGTGCCAGCAGCCATATTCGGTTCTCCTACAATGAGCAGTTCTTC
CDR3: CASSHIRFSYNEQFF

J: TRBJ2-3
V: TRBV28
D: TRBD1
size: few
DNA: TGTGCCAGCCATCTGGGGACAGGCACAGATACGCAGTATTTT
CDR3: CASHLGTGTDTQYF

J: TRBJ2-3
V: TRBV29-1
D: TRBD2
size: many
DNA: TGCAGCGTTCCGGGGGGTACGCAGTATTTT
CDR3: CSVPGGTQYF

J: TRBJ1-2
V: TRBV12-3/TRBV12-4
D: -
size: many
DNA: TGTGCCAGCACTAATTGGGACCACTATGGCTACACCTTC
CDR3: CASTNWDHYGYTF

J: TRBJ2-3
V: TRBV20-1
D: -
size: -
DNA: TGCAGTGCATCCCGACTAGAGAGCACAGATACGCAGTATTTT
CDR3: CSASRLESTDTQYF

J: TRBJ2-7
V: TRBV28
D: TRBD2
size: -
DNA: TGTGCCAGCAGTGCAACTAGCGGGCTCATTTACGAGCAGTACTTC
CDR3: CASSATSGLIYEQYF

J: TRBJ2-1
V: TRBV11-2
D: TRBD2
size: -
DNA: TGTGCCAGCAGCCAACTAGCGGGGATCTCCTACAATGAGCAGTTCTTC
CDR3: CASSQLAGISYNEQFF

J: TRBJ2-5
V: TRBV20-1
D: -
size: -
DNA: TGCAGTGCTAGCGGGGAGGAGACCCAGTACTTC
CDR3: CSASGEETQYF

J: TRBJ1-5
V: TRBV28
D: TRBD1
size: few
DNA: TGTGCCAGCAGTTTCTTCGGACAGGGCTATCAGCCCCAGCATTTT
CDR3: CASSFFGQGYQPQHF

J: TRBJ2-7
V: TRBV5-6
D: TRBD1
size: few
DNA: TGTGCCAGCATAAAGGACAGGTATGACGAGCAGTACTTC
CDR3: CASIKDRYDEQYF

J: TRBJ2-7
V: TRBV20-1
D: -
size: many
DNA: TGCAGTGCTAGAGATCACTACGAGCAGTACTTC
CDR3: CSARDHYEQYF

J: TRBJ1-5
V: TRBV28
D: -
size: -
DNA: TGTGCCAGCATTACAGGGAATCAGCCCCAGCATTTT
CDR3: CASITGNQPQHF

J: TRBJ1-1
V: TRBV18
D: -
size: few
DNA: TGTGCCAGCTCACCAGGAAGGGATTGGACTGAAGCTTTCTTT
CDR3: CASSPGRDWTEAFF

J: TRBJ1-3
V: TRBV9
D: -
size: -
DNA: TGTGCCAGCAGCAACAGGGTCTCTGGAAACACCATATATTTT
CDR3: CASSNRVSGNTIYF

J: TRBJ2-1
V: TRBV6-1
D: -
size: -
DNA: TGTGCCAGCAGTGAAGATCTGGACGTATACAATGAGCAGTTCTTC
CDR3: CASSEDLDVYNEQFF

J: TRBJ2-1
V: TRBV10-3
D: TRBD1
size: few
DNA: TGTGCCATCAGTGAGTCGGAGGACAGGGGGCAGTGGAACAATGAGCAGTTCTTC
CDR3: CAISESEDRGQWNNEQFF

J: TRBJ2-7
V: TRBV13
D: TRBD2
size: -
DNA: TGTGCCAGCAGCCCCCGGACTAGCGGGGTTTACGAGCAGTACTTC
CDR3: CASSPRTSGVYEQYF

J: TRBJ1-5
V: TRBV20-1
D: -
size: many
DNA: TGCAGTGCTTCGGACGGCAATCAGCCCCAGCATTTT
CDR3: CSASDGNQPQHF

J: TRBJ2-5
V: TRBV3-1
D: -
size: many
DNA: TGTGCCAGCAGCCAGTGGAATGAGGAGACCCAGTACTTC
CDR3: CASSQWNEETQYF

J: TRBJ1-2
V: TRBV28
D: -
size: -
DNA: TGTGCCAGCAGTTTACTTCCTTCGTATGGCTACACCTTC
CDR3: CASSLLPSYGYTF

J: TRBJ2-1
V: TRBV12-3/TRBV12-4
D: -
size: many
DNA: TGTGCCAGCAAAATAGGGATAATGGGGTCAACTCCGTTCTTC
CDR3: CASKIGIMGSTPFF

J: TRBJ2-1
V: TRBV20-1
D: -
size: -
DNA: TGCAGTGCTAGGTCCGGGCGTAATGAGCAGTTCTTC
CDR3: CSARSGRNEQFF

J: TRBJ2-1
V: TRBV6-6
D: TRBD2
size: medium-sized
DNA: TGTGCCAGCAGTTACTCCGGACTAGCGGGGGCCTACAATGAGCAGTTCTTC
CDR3: CASSYSGLAGAYNEQFF

J: TRBJ1-5
V: TRBV7-2
D: -
size: few
DNA: TGTGCCAGCAGCTTAGCGCTGGGGGGGGATCAGCCCCAGCATTTT
CDR3: CASSLALGGDQPQHF